Shown below are 28 T cell receptor beta chains from a single sample sequenced in a study of blood T cell repertoires in COVID-19. Measured with immunoSEQ multiplex PCR; TCRdb has only the in-frame clones, and not every one. This repertoire shows roughly 86,000 clones, 84% found once; its top ten account for around 6.6%. Input material: peripheral blood. The receptors derive from a man in his 60s with acute or convalescent COVID-19.

This clone was counted only a few times. This sequence joins TRBV12-3 or TRBV12-4 and TRBJ2-4, with 12 bases that match TRBD1. This CDR3 contains 13 residues. V trimming: 10 bases; J trimming: 7 bases; junction bases outside the gene matches: 5. Written as DNA, the CDR3 is TGTGCCACCATGGGGACAGGGGGCAACATTCAGTACTTC. This encodes CATMGTGGNIQYF.

CDR3 in amino acids: CASSLGTGQGYGYTF. CDR3 sequence (DNA): TGTGCCAGCAGCTTAGGCACTGGACAGGGCTATGGCTACACCTTC. This chain joins TRBV13 and TRBJ1-2; 8 positions agree with TRBD1. CDR1 and CDR2 (germline): PRHDT, FYEKMQ (reference sequence). The CDR3 length is 15 residues. The ends lost 0 bases at V and 4 bases at J; junction bases unmatched: 4.

The chain links TRBV7-6 to TRBJ2-5, with D maybe TRBD1 (5 bases). Germline V gene lookup returns CDR1 SGHVS and CDR2 FNYEAQ. V shed 5 bases and J shed 1 base, with 11 bases lying between them. This CDR3 is built from 14 residues. The CDR3 region is CASSLQGTQETQYF. CDR3 in DNA: TGTGCCAGCAGCCTTCAGGGCACCCAAGAGACCCAGTACTTC.

This chain joins TRBV11-2 and TRBJ2-1; 8 bases are a match to TRBD2. Trimming cost V 4 bases and J 0 bases; bases outside gene matches: 8. Germline assignment: CDR1 SGHAT and CDR2 FQNNGV. The CDR3 contains 17 residues. The CDR3 sequence: CASSSELAVSSYNEQFF. The CDR3 DNA sequence: TGTGCCAGCAGCTCCGAACTAGCGGTTAGCTCCTACAATGAGCAGTTCTTC.

This clone occurred once. The rearrangement joins TRBV11-2 to TRBJ2-7, with D hard to call. CDR3 size: 13 residues. Germline V gene sequence: CDR1 SGHAT, CDR2 FQNNGV. The ends were cut back, 0 bases at V and 3 bases at J, with 6 bases in the middle. CDR3 region: CASSLEARYEQYF. Written as DNA, the CDR3 is TGTGCCAGCAGCTTAGAGGCCCGCTACGAGCAGTACTTC.

As to this clone: This sample includes further DNA sequences coding for the same CDR3. The gene calls are TRBV10-2 and TRBJ1-2; D unresolved. CDR1 WSHSY and CDR2 SAAADI come from the germline V gene. This CDR3 contains 14 residues. Trimming stripped 2 bases from V and 0 bases from J, with 7 bases between. The CDR3 DNA reads as TGCGCCAGCAGTGAGCCGGCGGCTAACTATGGCTACACCTTC. Protein product: CASSEPAANYGYTF.

V usage is TRBV4-3 and J usage is TRBJ2-3; TRBD2 aligns across 11 bases. Trimming cost V 0 bases and J 2 bases; bases outside gene matches: 7. The CDR3 contains 18 residues. The germline CDR1 and CDR2 sequences are LGHNA and YSLEER. This CDR3 reads CASSQESLAGGYTDTQYF. For the CDR3, the DNA is TGCGCCAGCAGCCAAGAGTCTCTAGCGGGGGGCTACACAGATACGCAGTATTTT.

The CDR3 protein is CASSPTGGSYEKLFF. The CDR3 nucleotides are TGTGCCAGCTCACCTACAGGGGGCAGCTATGAAAAACTGTTTTTT. The chain links TRBV18 to TRBJ1-4; the match to TRBD1 covers 9 bases. The CDR3 is 15 amino acids. Looked up from germline, CDR1 is KGHSH and CDR2 is LQKENI. V lost 3 bases, J lost 6 bases, and 5 bases stayed unmatched.

The chain has TRBV19 and TRBJ1-6; 9 nucleotides line up with TRBD1. CDR1 and CDR2 from the germline V gene are LNHDA and SQIVND (reference sequence). Germline trimming cut 5 bases from V and 7 bases from J; bases unmatched to any gene: 12. This CDR3 spans 17 amino acids. The CDR3 loop reads CASSVPSGTGKNSPLHF. The CDR3 DNA sequence: TGTGCCAGTAGTGTTCCCTCCGGGACAGGGAAAAATTCACCCCTCCACTTT.

This clone was detected only once. The chain links TRBV18 to TRBJ1-1, with D maybe TRBD1 (6 bases). From germline, CDR1 is KGHSH and CDR2 LQKENI. The CDR3 totals 14 residues. Trimming left V 3 bases short and J 7 bases short, with 15 bases between. CDR3 loop: CASSPRQGTYEAFF. The CDR3 DNA is TGTGCCAGCTCACCCCGGCAGGGGACCTATGAAGCTTTCTTT.

The chain carries TRBV2 and TRBJ2-5; TRBD2 aligns across 8 bases. The V and J ends lost 10 bases and 4 bases, in that order; junction bases with no gene match: 14. Germline values: CDR1 SNHLY, CDR2 FYNNEI. This CDR3 is built from 15 residues. As DNA, the CDR3 is TGTGCCATAAGAGACTCCGGGGGGGCCCCAGAGACCCAGTACTTC. Residues: CAIRDSGGAPETQYF.

The chain recombines TRBV24-1 with TRBJ2-7; 8 bases are shared with TRBD1. Germline CDR1 and CDR2: KGHDR and SFDVKD. Trimming cost V 7 bases and J 4 bases; bases outside gene matches: 5. This CDR3 spans 13 amino acids. This chain's CDR3 is CATSETGAYEQYF. In DNA, the CDR3 is TGTGCCACCAGCGAGACAGGGGCGTACGAGCAGTACTTC.

This clone appeared a few times. The V and J genes are TRBV5-1 and TRBJ2-1; 14 nucleotides match TRBD2. Germline CDR1 SGHRS, CDR2 YFSETQ. The CDR3 consists of 17 residues. V lost 0 bases, J lost 3 bases, and 2 bases stayed unmatched. This chain's CDR3 is CASSLGLAGGFYNEQFF. CDR3 coding DNA: TGCGCCAGCAGCTTGGGACTAGCGGGGGGGTTCTACAATGAGCAGTTCTTC.

The V and J genes are TRBV5-6 and TRBJ1-5, with 7 bases identical to TRBD1. The germline CDR1 and CDR2 sequences are SGHDT and YYEEEE. J gave up 3 bases and V 4 bases, and 10 bases lay outside the gene matches. CDR3 size: 16 residues. Here the CDR3 reads CASSRGGAVNNQPQHF. CDR3 coding DNA: TGTGCCAGCAGCCGAGGGGGCGCGGTGAACAATCAGCCCCAGCATTTT.

V is TRBV6-5 and J is TRBJ1-2; 8 nucleotides align to TRBD1. V lost 6 bases and J lost 4; bases outside the gene matches: 4. CDR3 size: 13 residues. The germline CDR1 and CDR2 sequences are MNHEY and SVGAGI. The CDR3 nucleotides are TGTGCCAGCAGCTACGACAGGGGCTATGGCTACACCTTC. Amino acid sequence: CASSYDRGYGYTF.

The chain joins TRBV18 to TRBJ2-5, with 12 positions matching TRBD1. The CDR3 runs 14 residues. V gave up 5 bases and J gave up 4 bases; unmatched junction bases: 2. CDR1 KGHSH and CDR2 LQKENI come from the germline V gene. The CDR3 sequence is CASSAGQGAETQYF. The CDR3 DNA sequence: TGTGCCAGCTCAGCGGGACAGGGGGCAGAGACCCAGTACTTC.

V usage is TRBV5-1 and J usage is TRBJ2-1, with D maybe TRBD1 (6 bases). Germline V gene sequence: CDR1 SGHRS, CDR2 YFSETQ. V dropped 0 bases and J dropped 5 bases, with 12 bases sitting between them. CDR3 length: 15 amino acids. CDR3 sequence reads: CASSLGGTYNNEQFF. DNA for the CDR3: TGCGCCAGCAGCTTGGGGGGGACATACAACAATGAGCAGTTCTTC.

As concerns this clone: No conserved phenylalanine or tryptophan is present at the end of the CDR3, so a read error is the likely explanation. The CDR3: CATSDLSPSGGITDTQYL. The CDR3 coding sequence is TGTGCCACCAGTGATTTGTCGCCTAGCGGGGGTATCACAGATACGCAGTATCTT. The V and J genes are TRBV24-1 and TRBJ2-3, with 10 bases lining up with TRBD2. CDR1 KGHDR and CDR2 SFDVKD come from the germline V gene. The CDR3 has 18 residues. The J segment lost 2 bases and the V segment lost 0 bases, leaving 7 bases of the junction unmatched.

The genes are TRBV5-4 and TRBJ2-3, with D perhaps matching TRBD2 (7 bases). The CDR3 is made up of 17 amino acids. The ends were cut back, 4 bases at V and 3 bases at J, with 21 bases in the middle. Per the germline V gene, CDR1 is SGHNT and CDR2 is YYREEE (reference sequence). The CDR3 DNA reads as TGTGCCAGCAGCCCCATTGGGACGGGGGGCCGGACAGATACGCAGTATTTT. Amino acids: CASSPIGTGGRTDTQYF.

This clone was detected a few times. The chain links TRBV29-1 to TRBJ2-2; D might be TRBD2 (6 bases). Between the trimmed V and J ends, which lost 7 bases and 7 bases, there was a span of 13 bases. The germline CDR1 and CDR2 sequences are SQVTM and ANQGSEA. This CDR3 has 12 amino acids. In DNA, the CDR3 is TGCAGCGCTGAGAGGGGAGGCGGGGAGCTGTTTTTT. It is translated as CSAERGGGELFF.

This chain links TRBV11-2 with TRBJ1-1; TRBD1 aligns across 8 bases. The CDR3 contains 13 residues. Germline CDR1 SGHAT, CDR2 FQNNGV. J lost 8 bases, V lost 5 bases, and 7 bases had no gene match. The CDR3 sequence: CASSPPGGLEAFF. In DNA, the CDR3 is TGTGCCAGCAGCCCCCCAGGGGGCCTGGAAGCTTTCTTT.

A single count supports this clone. The chain uses TRBV29-1 and TRBJ2-5; 8 positions agree with TRBD1. The V gene end was trimmed by 4 bases and the J gene end by 5 bases; junction bases not matched to a gene: 6. CDR3 size: 13 residues. Germline assignment: CDR1 SQVTM and CDR2 ANQGSEA. CDR3 amino acids: CSVAQTGGETQYF. DNA for the CDR3: TGCAGCGTTGCTCAAACAGGGGGGGAGACCCAGTACTTC.

The chain uses TRBV4-1 and TRBJ1-3; D possibly corresponds to TRBD1 (5 bases). The CDR3 sequence is 15 residues long. Germline assignment: CDR1 MGHRA and CDR2 YSYEKL. Trimming shortened V by 3 bases and J by 0 bases, and 9 bases separated the two germline ends. CDR3: CASSHLDSSGNTIYF. The CDR3 DNA is TGCGCCAGCAGCCACTTAGACAGCTCTGGAAACACCATATATTTT.

The V and J genes are TRBV9 and TRBJ2-7, with 7 bases identical to TRBD1. Trimming at V came to 0 bases and at J to 0 bases, leaving 6 bases not matched to a gene. Germline V CDR1 and CDR2: SGDLS, YYNGEE. CDR3 length equals 16 residues. Here the CDR3 DNA reads TGTGCCAGCAGCGTAGAAGGGACAGTCAGCTCCTACGAGCAGTACTTC. Its translation is CASSVEGTVSSYEQYF.

About this clone itself: Other DNA sequences of this sample code for an identical CDR3. The chain has TRBV7-2 and TRBJ2-5; 9 bases map to TRBD1. The V gene's germline CDR1 is SGHTA and CDR2 FQGNSA. The CDR3 runs 13 residues. Trimming at V came to 3 bases and at J to 4 bases, leaving 0 bases not matched to a gene. CDR3 DNA: TGTGCCAGCAGCTTGGACAGGGGAGAGACCCAGTACTTC. Encoded protein: CASSLDRGETQYF.

This clone was seen a single time. The rearrangement uses TRBV5-4 and TRBJ1-2; no clear D. The germline V gene encodes CDR1 SGHNT and CDR2 YYREEE (reference sequence). Trimming removed 3 bases from V and 4 bases from J, with 10 bases in between. The CDR3 has 13 residues. CDR3 region: CASSSPGTYGYTF. CDR3 bases: TGTGCCAGCAGCTCGCCGGGTACCTATGGCTACACCTTC.

The chain couples TRBV10-3 to TRBJ2-1; D possibly corresponds to TRBD2 (6 bases). This CDR3 has 15 residues. V lost 2 bases, J lost 5 bases, and 13 bases lay in between. Germline CDR1 ENHRY, CDR2 SYGVKD. The chain's CDR3 is CAISELSSVNNEQFF. In nucleotides, the CDR3 is TGTGCCATCAGTGAGCTTTCTAGCGTAAACAATGAGCAGTTCTTC.

The chain couples TRBV29-1 to TRBJ2-1, with D perhaps matching TRBD1 (6 bases). Germline lookup yields CDR1 SQVTM and CDR2 ANQGSEA. V shed 6 bases and J shed 2 bases, with 14 bases lying between them. This CDR3 is built from 14 residues. DNA of the CDR3: TGCAGCGTGGACCAGACAGGAACCTACAATGAGCAGTTCTTC. It yields the protein CSVDQTGTYNEQFF.